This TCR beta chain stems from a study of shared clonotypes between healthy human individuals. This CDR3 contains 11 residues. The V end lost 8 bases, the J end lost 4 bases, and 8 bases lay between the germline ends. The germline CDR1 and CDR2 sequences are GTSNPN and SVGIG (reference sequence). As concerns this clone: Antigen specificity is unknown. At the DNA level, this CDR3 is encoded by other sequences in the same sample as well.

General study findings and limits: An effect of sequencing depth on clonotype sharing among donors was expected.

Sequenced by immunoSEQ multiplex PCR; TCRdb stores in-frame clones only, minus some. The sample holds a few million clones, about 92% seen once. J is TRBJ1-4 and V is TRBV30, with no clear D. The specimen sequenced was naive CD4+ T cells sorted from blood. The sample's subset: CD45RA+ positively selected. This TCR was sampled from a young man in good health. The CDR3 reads CAGGVNEKLFF. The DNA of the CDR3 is TGTGCCGGAGGAGTTAATGAAAAACTGTTTTTT.